The rows below give T cell receptor beta chains drawn from one sample of a study of response to subunit inactivated influenza vaccine. TCRdb recomputed calls from the RT-PCR reads with MiXCR, one row per CDR3 protein. The table has around 530,000 distinct CDR3 sequences, 16% seen once. The source was CD4+ T cells sorted from PBMCs, collected roughly 24 months after vaccination. The receptors were sampled from a man between 50 and 75 years old who received an inactivated influenza vaccine. Both conserved end residues are part of each CDR3. D genes are given only for firm matches. Not every row has a clone size; where given, it reads once, few, many or a size class.

J gene,D gene,clone size,V gene,CDR3 DNA,CDR3 protein
TRBJ2-1,TRBD2,NA,TRBV29-1,TGCAGCGTTGCCCTAGCGGGGGGAAGCTCCTACAATGAGCAGTTCTTC,CSVALAGGSSYNEQFF
TRBJ2-5,NA,few,TRBV3-1,TGTGCCAGCAGCCAAGGGCCCGACCCGAAGGAGACCCAGTACTTC,CASSQGPDPKETQYF
TRBJ2-7,TRBD1,many,TRBV25-1,TGTGCCACGGCAGTAGACCAGGGGGCCTACGAGCAGTACTTC,CATAVDQGAYEQYF
TRBJ1-1,TRBD1,once,TRBV12-3/TRBV12-4,TGTGCCAGCAGTTTCAGCAGGGGGAGGGGTGAAGCTTTCTTT,CASSFSRGRGEAFF
TRBJ2-7,NA,many,TRBV27,TGTGCCAGCAGTTCAATACCTGGCAGGCAGTACTTC,CASSSIPGRQYF
TRBJ2-5,NA,many,TRBV25-1,TGTGCCAGCAGTGAACCAACCCACCACAAGGGTTCTCAAGAGACCCAGTACTTC,CASSEPTHHKGSQETQYF
TRBJ2-5,TRBD2,NA,TRBV20-1,TGCAGTGCCGAGGCGGGGGGCTCGAGAGAGACCCAGTACTTC,CSAEAGGSRETQYF
TRBJ1-3,NA,few,TRBV6-1,TGTGCCAGCAGTGACGACCCCAGCAGAAACACCATATATTTT,CASSDDPSRNTIYF
TRBJ2-4,TRBD1,many,TRBV12-3/TRBV12-4,TGTGCCAGCAATGGACAGGGGGGAAACATTCAGTACTTC,CASNGQGGNIQYF
TRBJ2-1,NA,many,TRBV5-1,TGCGCCAGCAGCTCGGGGGTGGTCTACAATGAGCAGTTCTTC,CASSSGVVYNEQFF
TRBJ2-3,TRBD2,NA,TRBV27,TGTGCCAGCAGTTTATCTTACGGGAGGGCCACAGATACGCAGTATTTT,CASSLSYGRATDTQYF
TRBJ2-1,TRBD1,NA,TRBV20-1,TGCAGTGCTAGAGATGATGGTCAGGGGGTGAATGAGCAGTTCTTC,CSARDDGQGVNEQFF
TRBJ1-1,TRBD1,many,TRBV7-8,TGTGCCAGCAGCTTGGGGGACAGGGTGAACACTGAAGCTTTCTTT,CASSLGDRVNTEAFF